The present T cell receptor beta chain was sequenced within a study of prognosis after radiotherapy for stage I lung cancer (dated by TCRdb to about 2021). Regarding the study in general: About 19 stage I NSCLC patients were enrolled in Nanjing, China, between 2018 and January 2019. Oligometastatic NSCLC after surgical resection of the primary tumor was present in 4 or 5 patients, while newly diagnosed primary stage I lung tumors were present in over 13. All patients were regarded as medically inoperable, because of comorbidities in over 10 patients and refusal of surgery in several patients. The cohort comprised fewer than 15 men and several women with a median age of about 70 years, ranging from roughly 53 to 95 years. Squamous cell carcinoma histology was identified in roughly 7 patients, and adenocarcinoma histology was identified in eleven to twelve patients. SBRT was delivered in 3 to 5 fractions with a biologically effective dose of at least 100 Gy, and image-guided IMRT or VMAT was used for delivery. In every patient, SBRT was given without any concurrent therapy. After SBRT, distant metastases developed in about 20% of the 19 patients at a median of approximately 7 months, while the remaining 15 patients had no significant progression. The study profiled peripheral blood TCR beta repertoires from stage I NSCLC patients before and after stereotactic body radiotherapy and related them to distant failure. The study took one blood sample before SBRT and one after SBRT from each of approximately 19 patients and sequenced all 40 or so samples.

This clonotype was seen repeatedly, ten times or more. Its antigen is not yet known. It has no much larger one-base neighbor in the sample; base qualities were not kept. All patients had node-negative disease on CT and PET/CT, and none had a history of other malignancies or prior chemotherapy or radiotherapy. At each of two time points, around 5.7 milliliters of peripheral venous blood were collected in EDTA tubes. Ficoll-Paque Plus density-gradient centrifugation was used to isolate PBMCs. Right after collection, samples were placed at -80 degrees C and kept there until analysis. The TCR beta CDR3 region was amplified from genomic DNA by two rounds of multiplex PCR. The first PCR round used primers specific to each TRBV and TRBJ gene, with sequences filed in Chinese patent CN105087789A. Universal primers were used in the second PCR round. The Roche High Pure PCR Template Preparation Kit was used to extract genomic DNA from the frozen PBMCs. Libraries were sequenced paired-end with 151 bp reads on an Illumina HiSeq 3000. The study's own analysis went as follows. CutAdapt was used to discard raw reads that did not contain the multiplex PCR primer sequences. High-quality paired reads were merged into contigs with PEAR. By alignment to reference sequences, MiXCR assigned TRB V, D and J gene segments to each contig. To remove sequencing errors, CDR3 sequences were clustered according to base quality and sequence similarity. Shannon entropy normalized by the natural log of productive TCR sequence number was used as the measure of diversity. One minus Shannon entropy divided by the natural log of the number of unique clonotypes was used as the definition of clonality. Using the Youden index from ROC curves, the researchers picked the repertoire-metric cut-offs for progression-free survival, and all analyses were carried out in R 3.5.3. TCRdb passed the public sequencing reads through fastp at Q25 and MiXCR, retaining productive beta sequences. Every CDR3 protein is listed once, alongside the most common genes and DNA of its rows. Here the V and J calls rest on TCRdb's processing, not on the authors' analysis. The sample includes roughly 30,000 distinct CDR3 sequences, with about 41% observed a single time. The top ten clones comprise 32% of the sample.

Measured from the cysteine to the phenylalanine, the CDR3 is 15 residues long. The retained sequence is limited to the CDR3, 45 bases, with the frame set at the first base. V and J lose 5 bases and 2 bases, and a span of 17 bases separates them. The germline V gene (reference sequence) specifies DFQATT as CDR1 and SNEGSKA as CDR2. The research as a whole found: None of the reported P values were adjusted for multiple comparisons. TRBV and TRBJ usage frequencies reportedly differed by metastasis status, in two V genes at baseline and in fewer than ten V and two J genes after SBRT. The small cohort and short follow-up limited the study, so independent validation of the findings is needed. A decrease in unique TCR clone counts was observed after SBRT (median 10,088 before versus approximately 6,900 after; Wilcoxon paired P=0.011). Whether the expanded TCR clones were tumor-specific was not determined. Post-SBRT Shannon entropy and its change from baseline were lower in patients who developed distant metastases; baseline Shannon entropy was not associated with metastases.

This sequence originates from a donor over 45 with non-small cell lung cancer. The chain was built from TRBV20-1 and TRBJ2-3; the best D guess is TRBD2, with 7 bases matching. Sequencing used PBMCs, obtained before or after stereotactic body radiation therapy (not recorded which). The CDR3 reads as follows: CSARGGGINTDTQYF. Here is the DNA: TGCAGTGCTCGTGGGGGGGGCATCAACACAGATACGCAGTATTTT.